This T cell receptor beta chain was sequenced for a study of OX40 agonist ivuxolimab in advanced cancers. Study outcomes and limitations: Partial responders dosed at 0.1-3.0 mg/kg displayed clonal expansion ranking among the lowest.

The data were produced by immunoSEQ multiplex PCR, yet TCRdb's version contains in-frame clones alone and is incomplete. The sample has about 90,000 clones, roughly nine tenths seen once. The V gene lost 5 bases and the J gene lost 4 bases, with 14 bases spanning the gap. Germline values: CDR1 SGHNT, CDR2 YENEEA. The CDR3 is made up of 14 amino acids. A word on this clone: The antigen remains unidentified.

The source was CD4+ or CD8+ T cells sorted from blood, collected in a trial of the OX40 agonist ivuxolimab. The clonotype was recovered from an adult with an advanced solid tumor such as melanoma, head and neck, liver or kidney cancer. The genes are TRBV11-3 and TRBJ1-2, with D maybe TRBD1 (5 bases). As DNA, the CDR3 is TGTGCCAGCAGCCAGGGCCACCCCACCTATGGCTACACCTTC. It is translated as CASSQGHPTYGYTF.